Here is one TCR beta chain with its context. Using immunoSEQ multiplex PCR, the repertoire was profiled, and TCRdb retains in-frame clones only, with some absent. This table has under 150,000 clones, about 86% appearing once. The sample comes from a study of blood T cell repertoires in COVID-19. The CDR3 runs 13 residues. V was clipped by 0 bases and J by 3 bases, with 6 bases between them. Germline assignment: CDR1 SGDLS and CDR2 YYNGEE. Across about two dozen US areas, participants ranged in age from roughly 18 to 95 years. The chain joins TRBV9 to TRBJ1-1, with a possible D match to TRBD1 (5 bases). Sequencing was done on a sample of PBMCs or T cells enriched from blood (not recorded which). The receptor's source is a man aged 35-49 years with acute COVID-19. The DNA for the CDR3 is TGTGCCAGCAGCGTAGCGGGGGACACTGAAGCTTTCTTT. Protein: CASSVAGDTEAFF.